What follows describes a single TCR beta chain. The data are from a study of T cell changes during pregnancy in multiple sclerosis. Germline CDR1 and CDR2: GTSNPN and SVGIG (reference sequence). With V trimmed by 5 bases and J by 2 bases, 6 bases remained unmatched. This CDR3 is built from 14 residues. TCRdb keeps only in-frame clones here, not all; method: immunoSEQ multiplex PCR. Of about 40,000 clones listed, 80% to 95% are singletons. Sequencing used CD8+ T cells from peripheral blood mononuclear cells, obtained in the third trimester of pregnancy. The chain couples TRBV30 to TRBJ2-7; 10 bases map to TRBD2. The sequence was collected from a female donor with multiple sclerosis, enrolled in a pregnancy study. The DNA for the CDR3 is TGTGCCTGGGTGTCTAGCGGGAGCGCCTACGAGCAGTACTTC. Amino acid sequence: CAWVSSGSAYEQYF.